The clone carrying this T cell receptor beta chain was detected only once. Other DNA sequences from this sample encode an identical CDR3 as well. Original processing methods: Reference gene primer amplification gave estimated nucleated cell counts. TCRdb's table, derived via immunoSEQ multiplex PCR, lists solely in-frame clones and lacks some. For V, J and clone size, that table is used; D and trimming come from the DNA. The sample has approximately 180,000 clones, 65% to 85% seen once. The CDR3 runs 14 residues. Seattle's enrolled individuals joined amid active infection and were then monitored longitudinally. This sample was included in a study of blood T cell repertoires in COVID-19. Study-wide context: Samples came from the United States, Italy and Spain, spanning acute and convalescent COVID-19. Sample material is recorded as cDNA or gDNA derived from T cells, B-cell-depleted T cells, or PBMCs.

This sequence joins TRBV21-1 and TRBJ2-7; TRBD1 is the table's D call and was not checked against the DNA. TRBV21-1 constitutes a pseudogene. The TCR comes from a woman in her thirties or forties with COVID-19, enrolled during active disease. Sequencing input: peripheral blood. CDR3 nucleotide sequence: TGTGCCAGCAGCACCGACAGGGTATTCCACGAGCAGTACTTC. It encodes CASSTDRVFHEQYF.